The 25 T cell receptor beta chains below all came from one sample that was sequenced in a study of cytomegalovirus exposure and HLA in healthy donors. With 60 Vbeta and 13 Jbeta primers, the PCR was carried out. TCRdb keeps only in-frame clones here, not all; method: immunoSEQ multiplex PCR. The table includes some 120,000 clones, around 83% detected once. Sequences were obtained from PBMCs. These receptors originate from a human donor in good health.

V is TRBV2 and J is TRBJ1-1, with D uncertain. Germline assignment: CDR1 SNHLY and CDR2 FYNNEI. This CDR3 is 16 amino acids long. Trimming left V 5 bases short and J 3 bases short, with 19 bases between. Written as DNA, the CDR3 is TGTGCCAGCAGTTTGAGGGAGTCGAATCAGGACACTGAAGCTTTCTTT. Translation: CASSLRESNQDTEAFF.

V is TRBV7-3 and J is TRBJ2-3; D may be TRBD2 (5 bases). V lost 5 bases and J lost 0, with 12 bases in between. The CDR3 contains 15 residues. CDR1 and CDR2 (germline): SGHTA, FQGTGA. CDR3 nucleotide sequence: TGTGCCAGCAGCCCCGGACTTATTAGCACAGATACGCAGTATTTT. It yields the protein CASSPGLISTDTQYF. Using reference TRBV7-3 and TRBJ2-3 for the parts outside the CDR3, the full variable domain is GAGVSQTPSNKVTEKGKYVELRCDPISGHTALYWYRQSLGQGPEFLIYFQGTGAADDSGLPNDRFFAVRPEGSVSTLKIQRTERGDSAVYLCASSPGLISTDTQYFGPGTRLTVL.

The rearrangement uses TRBV19 and TRBJ1-2; TRBD1 agrees at 7 bases. Germline loops: CDR1 LNHDA, CDR2 SQIVND (reference sequence). The V segment lost 7 bases and the J segment 4 bases; nucleotides outside the gene matches: 9. The CDR3 is 14 amino acids. The CDR3 DNA reads TGTGCCAGTATGGGACAGCCCTATGGCTATGGCTACACCTTC. Translated, it gives CASMGQPYGYGYTF.

This chain connects TRBV27 to TRBJ2-3; perhaps TRBD1 as D (6 bases). From germline, CDR1 is MNHEY and CDR2 SMNVEV (reference sequence). The CDR3 is 13 residues long. V lost 7 bases and J lost 6, with 14 bases in between. The CDR3 DNA reads as TGTGCCAGCATGGCAGGGACATTGGATACGCAGTATTTT. Its translation is CASMAGTLDTQYF.

CDR3 region: CASSDGGNTEAFF. The CDR3 bases are TGCGCCAGCAGCGACGGCGGGAACACTGAAGCTTTCTTT. The V gene is TRBV5-1, the J gene TRBJ1-1; D not resolved. CDR1 is SGHRS and CDR2 is YFSETQ in the germline V gene. Trimming took 4 bases from V and 1 from J, leaving 8 bases between them. The CDR3 is 13 amino acids.

This clone was recorded a few times. V usage is TRBV6-6 and J usage is TRBJ1-5; TRBD1 aligns across 9 bases. Germline trimming cut 7 bases from V and 5 bases from J; bases unmatched to any gene: 6. The CDR3 is 14 residues long. CDR1 and CDR2 from the germline V gene are MNHNY and SVGAGI (reference sequence). The CDR3 is CASIPTGGYQPQHF. CDR3 bases: TGTGCCAGCATACCAACAGGGGGCTATCAGCCCCAGCATTTT.

The chain links TRBV4-1 to TRBJ2-7; unclear D gene. This CDR3 has 15 residues. Germline CDR1 and CDR2: MGHRA and YSYEKL. Trimming took off 0 bases at V and 6 bases at J, with 15 bases between the two ends. The CDR3 DNA reads as TGCGCCAGCAGCCAAGAAATCGAGATAATTCGCGAGCAGTACTTC. This encodes CASSQEIEIIREQYF.

The sample holds a few counts of this clone. The genes are TRBV6-5 and TRBJ1-6, with 9 nucleotides matching TRBD1. The V and J ends lost 1 base and 5 bases, in that order; junction bases with no gene match: 3. The germline CDR1 and CDR2 sequences are MNHEY and SVGAGI. CDR3 length: 16 amino acids. The CDR3 is CASSYLTGGNNSPLHF. CDR3 nucleotides: TGTGCCAGCAGTTACTTGACAGGGGGTAATAATTCACCCCTCCACTTT.

V gene TRBV9 combines with J gene TRBJ2-7; D is ambiguous. Germline values: CDR1 SGDLS, CDR2 YYNGEE. Deletions cut 4 bases from V and 2 bases from J, with 13 bases between. CDR3 size: 14 residues. The CDR3 coding sequence is TGTGCCAGCAGCCCCTTGAGTCGCCCCTACGAGCAGTACTTC. The encoded protein is CASSPLSRPYEQYF.

This chain uses TRBV28 with TRBJ1-3; a weak D match, TRBD1 (6 bases). V shed 4 bases and J shed 2 bases, with 12 bases lying between them. Germline V gives CDR1 MDHEN, CDR2 SYDVKM. This CDR3 is 15 amino acids long. CDR3 bases: TGTGCCAGCAGTTCCAGGGGATACGCTGGAAACACCATATATTTT. The encoded protein is CASSSRGYAGNTIYF.

The J gene is TRBJ2-5, the V gene TRBV7-8; D not certain. Trimming pared 1 base from V and 5 bases from J, leaving 11 bases between. Germline V lookup: CDR1 SGHVS, CDR2 FQNEAQ. The CDR3 totals 14 residues. The DNA of the CDR3 is TGTGCCAGCAGCTTAGACTCGATCTTGGAGACCCAGTACTTC. This translates into CASSLDSILETQYF. The complete variable domain, with remaining parts taken from reference TRBV7-8 and TRBJ2-5, reads GAGVSQSPRYKVAKRGQDVALRCDPISGHVSLFWYQQALGQGPEFLTYFQNEAQLDKSGLPSDRFFAERPEGSVSTLKIQRTQQEDSAVYLCASSLDSILETQYFGPGTRLLVL.

V and J are TRBV11-2 and TRBJ2-1; a weak D match, TRBD2 (5 bases). This CDR3 spans 15 amino acids. The V gene's germline CDR1 is SGHAT and CDR2 FQNNGV. Deletions cut 5 bases from V and 0 bases from J, with 11 bases between. The CDR3 here is CASSPSKSSYNEQFF. The CDR3 DNA sequence: TGTGCCAGCAGCCCTAGCAAGAGCTCCTACAATGAGCAGTTCTTC.

This clone has only a few counts. This chain joins TRBV19 and TRBJ1-1, with D possibly TRBD1 on 5 matching bases. V was clipped by 3 bases and J by 6 bases, with 11 bases between them. This CDR3 region has 13 residues. Germline V gene lookup returns CDR1 LNHDA and CDR2 SQIVND (reference sequence). CDR3 protein: CASSIGQGPEAFF. In DNA form, the CDR3 reads TGTGCCAGTAGTATCGGGCAGGGCCCTGAAGCTTTCTTT.

The chain uses TRBV5-5 and TRBJ1-2, with D possibly TRBD1 on 6 matching bases. Trimming shortened V by 2 bases and J by 2 bases, and 13 bases separated the two germline ends. This CDR3 has 15 amino acids. Per germline, CDR1 SGHKS and CDR2 YYEKEE (reference sequence). CDR3 in DNA: TGTGCCAGCAGCTTACCACAGGGTGGCAACTATGGCTACACCTTC. Translation gives CASSLPQGGNYGYTF.

This clone showed up just a few times. This rearrangement joins TRBV5-8 to TRBJ2-7; weak D call: TRBD2 (6 bases). Germline V gene lookup returns CDR1 SGHTS and CDR2 YDEGEE. The CDR3 length is 14 residues. V dropped 2 bases and J dropped 3 bases, with 12 bases sitting between them. Here the CDR3 reads CASSFNGLNYEQYF. The DNA of the CDR3 is TGTGCCAGCAGCTTTAATGGACTAAACTACGAGCAGTACTTC.

The chain links TRBV5-8 to TRBJ1-4; 10 bases are a match to TRBD1. The CDR3 is 14 amino acids. Trimming took 2 bases from V and 6 from J; bases not matched to a gene: 1. Germline loops: CDR1 SGHTS, CDR2 YDEGEE. The CDR3: CASSLGTGDEKLFF. As DNA, the CDR3 is TGTGCCAGCAGCTTAGGGACAGGGGATGAAAAACTGTTTTTT.

V gene TRBV14 combines with J gene TRBJ1-2; 9 bases line up with TRBD1. Germline values: CDR1 SGHDN, CDR2 FVKESK. V was pared by 8 bases and J by 0 bases, with 10 bases of the junction left unmatched. The CDR3 has 16 residues. The CDR3 protein is CASSLPGQGANYGYTF. DNA for the CDR3: TGTGCCAGCTCTCTGCCGGGACAGGGAGCTAACTATGGCTACACCTTC.

The chain couples TRBV5-4 to TRBJ1-1; D not certain. The germline V gene has CDR1 SGHNT and CDR2 YYREEE (reference sequence). The V end lost 9 bases, the J end lost 8 bases, and 23 bases lay between the germline ends. The CDR3 runs 14 residues. CDR3 sequence (DNA): TGTGCCACCTCATCGAGGGCAAGCCCGACCGAAGCTTTCTTT. Translated, it gives CATSSRASPTEAFF.

The rearrangement links TRBV5-1 to TRBJ2-7; 9 bases fit TRBD2. The germline CDR1 and CDR2 sequences are SGHRS and YFSETQ. CDR3 length: 16 residues. The junction had 12 bases not matched to a gene; V was cut back by 5 bases and J by 3 bases. CDR3 in amino acids: CASRAILSGGIYEQYF. The CDR3 DNA reads TGCGCCAGCAGAGCGATACTTAGCGGGGGCATCTACGAGCAGTACTTC.

The chain combines TRBV11-2 with TRBJ2-5, with a tentative D call TRBD1 (5 bases). The V end lost 5 bases, the J end lost 7 bases, and 29 bases lay between the germline ends. The CDR3 is 18 amino acids. Germline-derived CDR1 and CDR2 are SGHAT and FQNNGV. The CDR3 DNA reads as TGTGCCAGCAGCCGACCCTCTTGGGGCAGACCCCCATTGGGGACCCAGTACTTC. Its translation: CASSRPSWGRPPLGTQYF.

This sequence joins TRBV5-4 and TRBJ2-7; 7 bases are shared with TRBD1. The CDR3 sequence is 15 residues long. Per germline, CDR1 SGHNT and CDR2 YYREEE (reference sequence). Trimming took 0 bases from V and 5 from J; bases not matched to a gene: 8. CDR3 residues: CASSLGTGNTNEQYF. The CDR3 DNA reads TGTGCCAGCAGCTTGGGGACAGGTAACACGAACGAGCAGTACTTC. Drawing the rest from reference TRBV5-4 and TRBJ2-7, the complete variable domain is ETGVTQSPTHLIKTRGQQVTLRCSSQSGHNTVSWYQQALGQGPQFIFQYYREEENGRGNFPPRFSGLQFPNYSSELNVNALELDDSALYLCASSLGTGNTNEQYFGPGTRLTVT.

V usage is TRBV6-5 and J usage is TRBJ2-4; D may be TRBD1 (5 bases). CDR3 length: 14 residues. V lost 5 bases to trimming and J lost 0 bases, with 8 bases between them. Looked up from germline, CDR1 is MNHEY and CDR2 is SVGAGI. This chain's CDR3 is CASSKTVAKNIQYF. As DNA, the CDR3 is TGTGCCAGCAGTAAGACAGTAGCCAAAAACATTCAGTACTTC.

The rearrangement links TRBV2 to TRBJ2-1; 9 positions agree with TRBD2. The CDR3 is 19 residues long. V shed 3 bases, J shed 0 bases, and the junction held 12 bases outside the gene matches. Per the germline V gene, CDR1 is SNHLY and CDR2 is FYNNEI. This chain's CDR3 is CASSDSSLAGLSSYNEQFF. CDR3 DNA: TGTGCCAGCAGTGATAGCTCGCTAGCGGGGTTAAGCTCCTACAATGAGCAGTTCTTC.

This chain joins TRBV7-9 and TRBJ2-5, with a weak D call TRBD2 (5 bases). V lost 5 bases, J lost 7 bases, and 20 bases lay in between. The CDR3 totals 15 residues. CDR1 and CDR2 from the germline V gene are SEHNR and FQNEAQ (reference sequence). The CDR3 DNA sequence: TGTGCCAGCAGCCCTCCGGTTGAAGCCGAGGGGACCCAGTACTTC. Amino acid sequence: CASSPPVEAEGTQYF.

The chain couples TRBV27 to TRBJ2-7; 9 bases are shared with TRBD1. V gave up 3 bases and J gave up 8 bases; unmatched junction bases: 8. This CDR3 comprises 14 residues. The V gene's germline CDR1 is MNHEY and CDR2 SMNVEV (reference sequence). CDR3 DNA sequence: TGTGCCAGCAGTTTCCGGGACAGGGCCCAAAAGCAGTACTTC. Its translation is CASSFRDRAQKQYF.